One sample yielded the 4 T cell receptor beta chains listed below, sequenced in a study of T cells expressing NK-cell markers. TCRdb derives one entry per CDR3 protein from the 5' RACE reads, leaving out DNA. The listing contains approximately 460,000 distinct CDR3 sequences. Source material: blood T cells: a sorted CD56 or NKG2C T cell subset, CD4+ or CD8+ T cells, or bulk PBMC T cells (not recorded which). These receptors originate from a woman between 18 and 69 years old in good health.

The chain is built from TRBV7-8 and TRBJ2-1; TCRdb picks TRBD2, but there is no DNA to check that call. CDR3 length equals 16 residues. CDR1 is SGHVS, CDR2 FQNEAQ, per germline. Here the CDR3 reads CASSPKGLAQNNEQFF.

The V call is TRBV7-9, the J call TRBJ2-1. This CDR3 is built from 14 residues. CDR1 and CDR2 (germline): SEHNR, FQNEAQ (reference sequence). Here the CDR3 reads CASALALSYNEQFF.

The V and J genes are TRBV28 and TRBJ2-3; TCRdb's assignment of TRBD1 cannot be checked, as there is no DNA. The CDR3 contains 17 residues. Germline V lookup: CDR1 MDHEN, CDR2 SYDVKM. The CDR3 is CASSFVGRGISTDTQYF.

J is TRBJ2-3 and V is TRBV4-2; the TRBD1 assignment by TCRdb is unverifiable without DNA. CDR1 and CDR2 from the germline V gene are LGHNA and YNFKEQ. This CDR3 region has 14 residues. This CDR3 is CASSQLQGTDTQYF.